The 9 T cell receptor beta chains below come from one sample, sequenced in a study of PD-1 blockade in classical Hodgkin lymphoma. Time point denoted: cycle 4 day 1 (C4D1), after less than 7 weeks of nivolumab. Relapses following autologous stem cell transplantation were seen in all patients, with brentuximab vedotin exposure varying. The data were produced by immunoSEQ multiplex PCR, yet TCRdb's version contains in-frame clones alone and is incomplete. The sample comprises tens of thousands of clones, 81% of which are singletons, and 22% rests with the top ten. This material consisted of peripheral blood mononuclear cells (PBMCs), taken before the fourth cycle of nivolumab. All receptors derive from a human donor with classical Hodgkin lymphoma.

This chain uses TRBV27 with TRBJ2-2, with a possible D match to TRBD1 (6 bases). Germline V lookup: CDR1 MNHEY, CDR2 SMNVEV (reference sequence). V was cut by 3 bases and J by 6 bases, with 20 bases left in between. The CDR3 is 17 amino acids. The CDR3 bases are TGTGCCAGCAGTTTTCAGTTTAACAGGGAGAGGGCCGGGGAGCTGTTTTTT. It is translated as CASSFQFNRERAGELFF.

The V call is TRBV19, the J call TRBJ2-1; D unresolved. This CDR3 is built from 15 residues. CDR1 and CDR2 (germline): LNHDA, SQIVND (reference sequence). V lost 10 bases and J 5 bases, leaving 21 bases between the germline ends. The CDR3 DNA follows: TGTGCCACGAAACCCGGGCCTTGGGATAACAATGAGCAGTTCTTC. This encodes CATKPGPWDNNEQFF.

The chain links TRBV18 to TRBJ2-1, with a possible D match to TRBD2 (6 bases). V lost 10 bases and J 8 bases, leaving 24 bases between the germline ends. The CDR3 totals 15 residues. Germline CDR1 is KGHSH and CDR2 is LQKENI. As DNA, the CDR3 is TGTGCCACCCAACCAGCCGGGACTCAGCCCTATGAGCAGTTCTTC. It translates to CATQPAGTQPYEQFF.

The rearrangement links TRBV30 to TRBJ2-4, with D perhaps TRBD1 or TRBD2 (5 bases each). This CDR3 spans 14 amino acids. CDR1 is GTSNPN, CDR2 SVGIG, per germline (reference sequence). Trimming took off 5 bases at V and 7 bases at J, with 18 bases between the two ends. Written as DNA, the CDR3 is TGTGCCTGGGGTCCGGGGACCGCCGAGAACATTCAGTACTTC. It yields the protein CAWGPGTAENIQYF.

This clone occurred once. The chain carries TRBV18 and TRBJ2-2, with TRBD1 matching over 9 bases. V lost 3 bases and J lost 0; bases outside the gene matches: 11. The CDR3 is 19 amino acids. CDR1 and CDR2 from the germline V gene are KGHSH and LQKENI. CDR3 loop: CASSPRTGAPTANTGELFF. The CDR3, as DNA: TGTGCCAGCTCACCGAGGACAGGGGCCCCTACAGCGAACACCGGGGAGCTGTTTTTT.

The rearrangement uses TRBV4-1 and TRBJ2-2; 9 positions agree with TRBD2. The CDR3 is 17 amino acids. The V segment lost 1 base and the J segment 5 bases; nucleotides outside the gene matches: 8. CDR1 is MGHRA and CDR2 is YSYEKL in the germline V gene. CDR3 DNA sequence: TGCGCCAGCAGCCAAGCTATAGCGGGAGTTGCTACCGGGGAGCTGTTTTTT. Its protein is CASSQAIAGVATGELFF.

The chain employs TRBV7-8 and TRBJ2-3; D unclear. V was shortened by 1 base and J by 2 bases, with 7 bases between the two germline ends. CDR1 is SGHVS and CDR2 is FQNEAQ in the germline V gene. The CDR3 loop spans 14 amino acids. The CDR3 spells CASSLGSDTDTQYF. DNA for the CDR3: TGTGCCAGCAGCTTAGGGTCGGACACAGATACGCAGTATTTT.

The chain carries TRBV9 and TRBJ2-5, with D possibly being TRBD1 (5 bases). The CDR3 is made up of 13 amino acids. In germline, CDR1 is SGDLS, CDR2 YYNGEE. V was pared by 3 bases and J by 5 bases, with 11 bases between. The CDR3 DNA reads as TGTGCCAGCAGCGCCTCAGGGTCGGAGACCCAGTACTTC. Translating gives CASSASGSETQYF.

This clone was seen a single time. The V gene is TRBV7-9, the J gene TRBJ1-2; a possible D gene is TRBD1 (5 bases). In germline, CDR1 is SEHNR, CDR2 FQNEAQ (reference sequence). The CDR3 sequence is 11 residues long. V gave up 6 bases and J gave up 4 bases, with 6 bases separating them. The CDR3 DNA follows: TGTGCCAGCAGGGGACCCTATGGCTACACCTTC. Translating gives CASRGPYGYTF.